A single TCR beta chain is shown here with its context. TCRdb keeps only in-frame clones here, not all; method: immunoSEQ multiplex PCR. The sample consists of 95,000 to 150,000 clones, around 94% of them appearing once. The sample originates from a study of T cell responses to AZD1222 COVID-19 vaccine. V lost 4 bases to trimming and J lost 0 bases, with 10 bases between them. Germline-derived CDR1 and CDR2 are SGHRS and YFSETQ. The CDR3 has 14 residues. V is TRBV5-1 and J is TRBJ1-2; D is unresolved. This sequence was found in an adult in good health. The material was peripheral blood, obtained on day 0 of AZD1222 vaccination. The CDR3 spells CASSVTASNYGYTF. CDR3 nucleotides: TGCGCCAGCAGCGTGACGGCCTCTAACTATGGCTACACCTTC.